A single sample is the source of the 5 T cell receptor beta chains below, sequenced in a study of blood T cell repertoires in COVID-19 (TCRdb year 2020). Libraries were made using the immunoSEQ multiplex PCR assay. TCRdb carries this immuneACCESS record with in-frame sequences only. Its versions omit some clonotypes, under half of them owing to an unresolved V gene in the studies checked, with the rest unexplained. Across this sample there are about 390,000 clones, with just under 90% seen only once. Around 9.3% of the sample lies in the top ten. Sequences were obtained from PBMCs or T cells enriched from blood (not recorded which). These receptors were collected from a woman in her forties or fifties who had recovered from COVID-19.

The chain is built from TRBV5-6 and TRBJ1-5; TRBD1 matches at 8 bases. The CDR3 runs 16 residues. Germline values: CDR1 SGHDT, CDR2 YYEEEE. V gave up 4 bases and J gave up 5 bases; unmatched junction bases: 11. The CDR3 DNA sequence: TGTGCCAGCAGCCTCTCCAGACAGGGGATAGATCAGCCCCAGCATTTT. Its protein product is CASSLSRQGIDQPQHF.

Of note for this clone: Distinct nucleotide sequences in the sample also encode this CDR3. The chain carries TRBV6-1 and TRBJ1-4, with TRBD1 as a possible D gene (6 bases). The V gene lost 1 base and the J gene lost 5 bases, with 8 bases spanning the gap. CDR3 length equals 14 residues. Germline CDR1 is MNHNS and CDR2 is SASEGT. Here the CDR3 reads CASSEGQGNEKLFF. The CDR3 bases are TGTGCCAGCAGTGAAGGCCAGGGGAATGAAAAACTGTTTTTT.

This clone has only a few counts. The V call is TRBV4-2, the J call TRBJ1-2; tentative D call: TRBD1 (6 bases). Trimming left V 1 base short and J 7 bases short, with 13 bases between. CDR3 length: 14 amino acids. From germline, CDR1 is LGHNA and CDR2 YNFKEQ. The CDR3 nucleotides read TGTGCCAGCAGCCAAGCAGACAGGCCCCTTGGCTACACCTTC. Translating gives CASSQADRPLGYTF.

The genes are TRBV18 and TRBJ2-3, with a weak D call TRBD1 (5 bases). The CDR3 totals 16 residues. V shed 2 bases and J shed 2 bases, with 14 bases lying between them. The germline CDR1 and CDR2 sequences are KGHSH and LQKENI. CDR3 sequence (DNA): TGTGCCAGCTCACCAAGTATTCAGGGCTACACAGATACGCAGTATTTT. Protein: CASSPSIQGYTDTQYF.

This chain links TRBV5-1 with TRBJ1-5; D is perhaps TRBD1 (6 bases). There are 16 residues in the CDR3. Per the germline V gene, CDR1 is SGHRS and CDR2 is YFSETQ. With 4 bases removed from V and 0 bases from J, the gap between germline ends came to 14 bases. DNA for the CDR3: TGCGCCAGCAGCCCTGGACAGTTATATAGCAATCAGCCCCAGCATTTT. Its translation is CASSPGQLYSNQPQHF.